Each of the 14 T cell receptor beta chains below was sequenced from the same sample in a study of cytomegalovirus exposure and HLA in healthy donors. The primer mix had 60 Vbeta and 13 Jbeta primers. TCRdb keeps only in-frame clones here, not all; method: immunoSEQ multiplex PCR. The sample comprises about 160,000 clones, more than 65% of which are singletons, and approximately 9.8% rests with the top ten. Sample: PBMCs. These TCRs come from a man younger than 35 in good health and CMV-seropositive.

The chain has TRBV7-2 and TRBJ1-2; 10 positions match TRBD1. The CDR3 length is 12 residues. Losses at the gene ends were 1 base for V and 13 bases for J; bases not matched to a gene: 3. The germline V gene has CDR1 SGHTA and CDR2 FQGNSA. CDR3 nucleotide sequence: TGTGCCAGCAGCTTAGAGGACAGGGGGTTCACCTTC. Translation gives CASSLEDRGFTF. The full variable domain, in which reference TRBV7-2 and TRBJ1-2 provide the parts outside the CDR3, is GAGVSQSPSNKVTEKGKDVELRCDPISGHTALYWYRQSLGQGLEFLIYFQGNSAPDKSGLPSDRFSAERTGGSVSTLTIQRTQQEDSAVYLCASSLEDRGFTFGSGTRLTVV.

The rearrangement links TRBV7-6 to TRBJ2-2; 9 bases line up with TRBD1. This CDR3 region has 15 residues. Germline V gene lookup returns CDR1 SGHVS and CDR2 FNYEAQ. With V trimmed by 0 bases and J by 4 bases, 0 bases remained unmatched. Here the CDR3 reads CASSLATGGTGELFF. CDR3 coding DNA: TGTGCCAGCAGCTTAGCGACAGGGGGCACCGGGGAGCTGTTTTTT.

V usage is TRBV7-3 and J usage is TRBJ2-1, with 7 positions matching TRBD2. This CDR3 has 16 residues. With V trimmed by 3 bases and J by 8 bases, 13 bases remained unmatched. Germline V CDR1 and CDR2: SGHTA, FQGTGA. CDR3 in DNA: TGTGCCAGCAGCTTTAGTGGGGGGGAAAGGTCCCATGAGCAGTTCTTC. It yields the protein CASSFSGGERSHEQFF.

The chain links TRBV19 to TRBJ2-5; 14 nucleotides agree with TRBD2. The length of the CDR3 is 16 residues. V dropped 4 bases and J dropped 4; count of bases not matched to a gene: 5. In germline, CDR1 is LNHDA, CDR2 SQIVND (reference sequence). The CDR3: CASSTAGTSGRETQYF. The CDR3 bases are TGTGCCAGTAGTACGGCCGGGACTAGCGGGAGAGAGACCCAGTACTTC.

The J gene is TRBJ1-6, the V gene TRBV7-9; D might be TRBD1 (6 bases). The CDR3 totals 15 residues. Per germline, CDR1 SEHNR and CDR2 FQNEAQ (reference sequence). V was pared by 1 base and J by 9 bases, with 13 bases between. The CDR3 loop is CASSLGRDTTSPLHF. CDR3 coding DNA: TGTGCCAGCAGCTTAGGCCGGGACACTACTTCACCCCTCCACTTT.

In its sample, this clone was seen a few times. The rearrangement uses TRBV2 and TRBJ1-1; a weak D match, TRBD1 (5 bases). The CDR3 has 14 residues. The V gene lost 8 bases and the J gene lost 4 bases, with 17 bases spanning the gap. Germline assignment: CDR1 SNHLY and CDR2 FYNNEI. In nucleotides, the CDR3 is TGTGCCAGCCGGGGGGGTCGGGGTGGCACTGAAGCTTTCTTT. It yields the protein CASRGGRGGTEAFF.

The CDR3 bases are TGTGCCAGCAAACGGGGGGAGAGGAACACTGAAGCTTTCTTT. Translated: CASKRGERNTEAFF. J is TRBJ1-1 and V is TRBV2; a possible D gene is TRBD1 (5 bases). CDR1 is SNHLY, CDR2 FYNNEI, per germline. Deletions cut 7 bases from V and 1 base from J, with 13 bases between. This CDR3 comprises 14 residues.

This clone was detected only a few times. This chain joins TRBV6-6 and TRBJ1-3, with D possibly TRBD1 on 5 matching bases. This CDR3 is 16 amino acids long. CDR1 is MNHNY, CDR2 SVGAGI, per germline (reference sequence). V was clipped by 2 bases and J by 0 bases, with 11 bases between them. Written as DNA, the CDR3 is TGTGCCAGCAGTTACCTGGGGGGGAGCTCTGGAAACACCATATATTTT. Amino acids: CASSYLGGSSGNTIYF.

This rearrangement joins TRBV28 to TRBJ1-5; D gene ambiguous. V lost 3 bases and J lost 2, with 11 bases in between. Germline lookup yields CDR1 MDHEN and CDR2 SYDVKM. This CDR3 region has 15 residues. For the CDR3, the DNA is TGTGCCAGCAGTTTGGGAGGATGGGGCAATCAGCCCCAGCATTTT. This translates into CASSLGGWGNQPQHF.

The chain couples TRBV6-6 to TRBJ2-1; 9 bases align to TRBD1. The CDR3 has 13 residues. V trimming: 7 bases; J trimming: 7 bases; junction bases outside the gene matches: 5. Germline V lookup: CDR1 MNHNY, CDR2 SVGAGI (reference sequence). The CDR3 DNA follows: TGTGCCAGCAACCCGACAGGGGGAAATGAGCAGTTCTTC. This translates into CASNPTGGNEQFF.

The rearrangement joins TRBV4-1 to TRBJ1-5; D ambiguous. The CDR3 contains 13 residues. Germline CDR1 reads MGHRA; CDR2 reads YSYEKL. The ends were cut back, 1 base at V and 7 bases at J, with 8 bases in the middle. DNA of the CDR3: TGCGCCAGCAGCCAAGTCCCGGGGCAGCCCCAGCATTTT. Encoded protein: CASSQVPGQPQHF.

The CDR3 DNA reads as TGTGCCAGCAGCGAACAGGGGCGATTGAAGGACGAGCAGTACTTC. Amino acids: CASSEQGRLKDEQYF. V and J are TRBV9 and TRBJ2-7; 7 bases are a match to TRBD1. Germline V gene sequence: CDR1 SGDLS, CDR2 YYNGEE. With 3 bases clipped from V and 5 bases from J, the junction kept 11 bases outside the gene matches. The CDR3 consists of 15 residues.

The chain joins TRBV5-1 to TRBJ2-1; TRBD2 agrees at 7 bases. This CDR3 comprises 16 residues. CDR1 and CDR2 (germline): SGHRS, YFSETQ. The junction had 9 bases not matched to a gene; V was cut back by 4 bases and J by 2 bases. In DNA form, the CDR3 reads TGCGCCAGCAGCGCACTTCGTGGGGGGGCCTACAATGAGCAGTTCTTC. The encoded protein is CASSALRGGAYNEQFF.

CDR3 DNA sequence: TGTGCCACCCAGGAACAGGGGTCTGGCTACACCTTC. Translated: CATQEQGSGYTF. The rearrangement joins TRBV25-1 to TRBJ1-2, with TRBD1 matching 7 bases. With 10 bases clipped from V and 7 bases from J, the junction kept 9 bases outside the gene matches. There are 12 residues in the CDR3. The germline CDR1 and CDR2 sequences are MGHDK and SYGVNS.